This T cell receptor beta chain comes out of a study of CD8 T cell repertoires and HIV-1 epitope variants. As for the study in general: Tested: three Gag epitope families, Nef HW9 and YT9.

The protocol was immunoSEQ multiplex PCR, while the TCRdb copy is restricted to in-frame clones and leaves out a portion. This table holds approximately 3,000 clones, 69% found once. A remark on this clone: The target antigen is unknown.

J gave up 10 bases and V 3 bases, and 7 bases lay outside the gene matches. The CDR3 runs 15 residues. CDR1 LGHNA and CDR2 YSLEER come from the germline V gene. The receptor was derived from a male donor with HIV. The sequenced sample was cultured CD8+ T cells derived from PBMCs. The genes are TRBV4-3 and TRBJ2-1; 12 bases align to TRBD2. CDR3 residues: CASSHRLAGEGEQFF. CDR3 sequence (DNA): TGCGCCAGCAGCCACCGACTAGCGGGGGAGGGCGAGCAGTTCTTC.